Listed below are T cell receptor beta chains from one sample, sequenced in a study of blood T cell repertoires in COVID-19. This table comes from immunoSEQ multiplex PCR, and its TCRdb copy is limited to in-frame clones, with some not included. The sample has about 430,000 clones; 70% to 90% are singletons. The sample was PBMCs or T cells enriched from blood (not recorded which). The origin of the receptors is a young woman who had been exposed to COVID-19. The CDR3 runs from the conserved cysteine through the conserved F or W. The D gene is left open where the match is weak. Rows give clone size only sometimes, using once, few, many, or a class for an expanded clone.

NA	TRBV6-2/TRBV6-3	TRBJ2-7	NA	CASSFRQTEQYF	TGTGCCAGCAGTTTTCGACAGACAGAGCAGTACTTC
TRBD2	TRBV27	TRBJ2-7	NA	CASSLLGSGTLTYEQYF	TGTGCCAGCAGTTTATTGGGTAGCGGGACGTTGACCTACGAGCAGTACTTC
TRBD2	TRBV6-2/TRBV6-3	TRBJ2-1	NA	CASSSITGGPLNEQFF	TGTGCCAGCAGTAGTATCACGGGAGGCCCCTTGAATGAGCAGTTCTTC
NA	TRBV28	TRBJ1-1	NA	CASSPTVGLVNTEAFF	TGTGCCAGCAGTCCTACGGTCGGGTTGGTGAACACTGAAGCTTTCTTT
TRBD1	TRBV28	TRBJ2-7	NA	CASSPGWGQVDYEQYF	TGTGCCAGCAGCCCAGGGTGGGGACAGGTAGACTACGAGCAGTACTTC
TRBD2	TRBV18	TRBJ2-1	NA	CASSPDGLAKNNEQFF	TGTGCCAGCTCACCAGACGGACTAGCGAAAAACAATGAGCAGTTCTTC
NA	TRBV23-1	TRBJ2-1	NA	CASRQGSGSYNEQFF	TGCGCCAGCCGGCAGGGCAGCGGGTCATACAATGAGCAGTTCTTC
TRBD2	TRBV29-1	TRBJ2-3	NA	CSARTQTSGGNTQYF	TGCAGCGCAAGAACCCAGACTAGCGGGGGGAATACGCAGTATTTT
NA	TRBV7-8	TRBJ1-5	few	CASSPHEGQFNQPQHF	TGTGCCAGCAGCCCACATGAAGGACAGTTCAATCAGCCCCAGCATTTT
NA	TRBV5-4	TRBJ2-1	once	CASSGGRDKTYNEQFF	TGTGCCAGCAGCGGAGGCCGGGACAAGACCTACAATGAGCAGTTCTTC
NA	TRBV13	TRBJ1-5	NA	CASSPGRQAPDQPQHF	TGTGCCAGCAGCCCCGGAAGACAGGCACCTGATCAGCCCCAGCATTTT
TRBD1	TRBV3-1/TRBV3-2	TRBJ2-6	NA	CASSQVLRTGETNVLTF	TGTGCCAGCAGCCAAGTTCTCCGGACAGGGGAAACCAACGTCCTGACTTTC
TRBD1	TRBV7-2	TRBJ2-7	NA	CATGTDVYEQYF	TGTGCCACCGGGACAGACGTCTACGAGCAGTACTTC
NA	TRBV4-1	TRBJ2-3	NA	CASSQVASGEDTQYF	TGCGCCAGCAGCCAAGTGGCCTCGGGGGAAGATACGCAGTATTTT
TRBD2	TRBV6-5	TRBJ2-1	NA	CASSYGTSGYNEQFF	TGTGCCAGCAGTTACGGGACTAGCGGATACAATGAGCAGTTCTTC
NA	TRBV25-1	TRBJ2-2	NA	CASSEYKGVTGELFF	TGTGCCAGCAGTGAATATAAAGGGGTTACCGGGGAGCTGTTTTTT
TRBD1	TRBV19	TRBJ2-7	NA	CASSNRGSDEQYF	TGTGCCAGTAGTAACAGGGGATCGGACGAGCAGTACTTC
NA	TRBV28	TRBJ1-1	NA	CASSLLTVNTEAFF	TGTGCCAGCAGTCTACTCACAGTGAACACTGAAGCTTTCTTT
TRBD1	TRBV19	TRBJ2-7	once	CASSLSPGQGLEQYF	TGTGCCAGTAGTCTTTCCCCGGGACAGGGGCTCGAGCAGTACTTC
NA	TRBV7-9	TRBJ2-1	NA	CASSQTPQGRNEQFF	TGTGCCAGCAGCCAGACCCCACAGGGAAGGAATGAGCAGTTCTTC
TRBD1	TRBV5-1	TRBJ1-2	NA	CASSLAGQGDYGYTF	TGCGCCAGCAGCTTGGCTGGACAGGGCGACTATGGCTACACCTTC
TRBD2	TRBV29-1	TRBJ2-1	NA	CSVGLAGVTYNEQFF	TGCAGCGTTGGACTAGCGGGGGTAACCTACAATGAGCAGTTCTTC
TRBD2	TRBV7-2	TRBJ2-3	NA	CATKTGGLAGGGTDTQYF	TGTGCCACCAAGACAGGGGGACTAGCGGGGGGAGGCACAGATACGCAGTATTTT
NA	TRBV4-1	TRBJ1-3	NA	CASSYSISPGNTIYF	TGCGCCAGCAGCTACAGTATTTCCCCTGGAAACACCATATATTTT
TRBD1	TRBV30	TRBJ1-6	once	CAWIGQGDSPLHF	TGTGCCTGGATCGGGCAGGGGGATTCACCCCTCCACTTT
TRBD1	TRBV3-1/TRBV3-2	TRBJ2-7	NA	CASSQQGVGEQYF	TGTGCCAGCAGCCAACAGGGGGTGGGGGAGCAGTACTTC
TRBD1	TRBV3-1/TRBV3-2	TRBJ1-4	NA	CASSQARDRGGEKLFF	TGTGCCAGCAGCCAAGCTAGGGACAGGGGTGGTGAAAAACTGTTTTTT
TRBD2	TRBV2	TRBJ2-7	NA	CASSAGLAGGGEQYF	TGTGCCAGCAGTGCGGGACTAGCGGGTGGAGGCGAGCAGTACTTC
NA	TRBV19	TRBJ2-1	NA	CASSTSGPYNEQFF	TGTGCCAGTAGTACCAGCGGGCCGTACAATGAGCAGTTCTTC
NA	TRBV14	TRBJ1-1	NA	CASSQAPGAASRVMNTEAFF	TGTGCCAGCAGCCAAGCCCCAGGGGCGGCCTCCCGGGTCATGAACACTGAAGCTTTCTTT
TRBD1	TRBV11-1	TRBJ1-1	NA	CASSRDRGQGEAFF	TGTGCCAGCAGCCGCGACAGGGGGCAAGGTGAAGCTTTCTTT
TRBD1	TRBV5-1	TRBJ2-7	NA	CASSLASTGAPYEQYF	TGCGCCAGCAGCTTGGCCAGCACAGGGGCCCCCTACGAGCAGTACTTC
NA	TRBV9	TRBJ2-1	NA	CASSVGPAGSNEQFF	TGTGCCAGCAGCGTAGGTCCTGCGGGGAGCAATGAGCAGTTCTTC
TRBD2	TRBV7-2	TRBJ2-1	NA	CASSLVRLAGGDQFF	TGTGCCAGCAGCTTAGTTAGGCTAGCGGGGGGGGACCAGTTCTTC
TRBD2	TRBV29-1	TRBJ2-1	NA	CSVDKIGLAGDNEQFF	TGCAGCGTGGATAAAATTGGACTAGCGGGAGATAATGAGCAGTTCTTC
NA	TRBV4-2	TRBJ1-5	few	CASSQAPGGNQPQHF	TGTGCCAGCAGCCAAGCACCAGGGGGCAATCAGCCCCAGCATTTT
NA	TRBV11-2	TRBJ2-3	NA	CASGLGGTQYF	TGTGCCAGCGGCCTTGGTGGTACGCAGTATTTT
NA	TRBV6-4	TRBJ1-6	NA	CASSDLTMSPLHF	TGTGCCAGCAGTGACCTAACGATGTCACCCCTCCACTTT
NA	TRBV3-1/TRBV3-2	TRBJ2-7	NA	CASSQSRGFGYEQYF	TGTGCCAGCAGCCAAAGCCGGGGGTTTGGCTACGAGCAGTACTTC
TRBD2	TRBV19	TRBJ2-2	NA	CASSSSSGSLHGELFF	TGTGCCAGTTCCTCCTCCAGCGGGAGTTTGCACGGGGAGCTGTTTTTT
TRBD2	TRBV18	TRBJ2-7	NA	CASSPLRESYEQYF	TGTGCCAGCTCACCGCTGCGGGAGTCCTACGAGCAGTACTTC
NA	TRBV3-1/TRBV3-2	TRBJ2-7	few	CASSLQRNSYEQYF	TGTGCCAGCAGCTTACAAAGGAACAGCTACGAGCAGTACTTC
NA	TRBV7-6	TRBJ2-2	NA	CASSLSLGELFF	TGTGCCAGCAGCTTAAGCCTCGGGGAGCTGTTTTTT
TRBD1	TRBV4-3	TRBJ1-2	NA	CASSQDRKGANSYGYTF	TGCGCCAGCAGCCAAGATAGGAAGGGGGCGAATAGCTATGGCTACACCTTC
NA	TRBV19	TRBJ1-2	NA	CASSPRGVGYTF	TGTGCCAGTAGTCCCAGGGGAGTCGGCTACACCTTC
NA	TRBV4-2	TRBJ1-5	NA	CASRLENSNQPQHF	TGTGCCAGCAGGCTCGAGAATAGCAATCAGCCCCAGCATTTT
NA	TRBV7-7	TRBJ2-5	NA	CASSASGEGETQYF	TGTGCTAGCAGCGCCTCAGGGGAGGGAGAGACCCAGTACTTC
TRBD1	TRBV18	TRBJ1-1	once	CASSLSQGIEAFF	TGTGCCAGCTCACTCTCACAGGGGATTGAAGCTTTCTTT
TRBD2	TRBV15	TRBJ2-1	NA	CATSGGTSDSYNEQFF	TGTGCCACCAGCGGGGGGACTAGCGACTCCTACAATGAGCAGTTCTTC
NA	TRBV28	TRBJ1-6	NA	CASSLGAGNSPLHF	TGTGCCAGCAGTTTAGGGGCCGGGAATTCACCCCTCCACTTT
NA	TRBV19	TRBJ1-1	NA	CASLSTAFF	TGTGCCAGTCTCAGTACGGCTTTCTTT
NA	TRBV7-2	TRBJ1-1	NA	CASSFQENTEAFF	TGTGCCAGCAGCTTCCAGGAGAACACTGAAGCTTTCTTT